This T cell receptor (beta chain) was captured in a study of blood T cell repertoires in COVID-19. Study overall: The United States, Italy and Spain were the sources of the acute and convalescent COVID-19 samples.

Assay used: immunoSEQ multiplex PCR; TCRdb lists only in-frame clones, some missing. The sample contains 200,000 to 250,000 clones, 70% to 90% of which appear only once. CDR1 MNHNY and CDR2 SVGAGI come from the germline V gene (reference sequence). The CDR3 spans 14 residues. The ends lost 7 bases at V and 5 bases at J; junction bases unmatched: 8. Enrollees, about 18 to 90 years old, lived in around 23 US areas. The chain uses TRBV6-6 and TRBJ1-1; 9 nucleotides align to TRBD1. The specimen sequenced was PBMCs or T cells enriched from blood (not recorded which). The receptor comes from a woman aged 35 to 49 with acute COVID-19. In DNA, the CDR3 is TGTGCCAGCACCCCACAGGGGGCGAGAACTGAAGCTTTCTTT. Residues: CASTPQGARTEAFF.